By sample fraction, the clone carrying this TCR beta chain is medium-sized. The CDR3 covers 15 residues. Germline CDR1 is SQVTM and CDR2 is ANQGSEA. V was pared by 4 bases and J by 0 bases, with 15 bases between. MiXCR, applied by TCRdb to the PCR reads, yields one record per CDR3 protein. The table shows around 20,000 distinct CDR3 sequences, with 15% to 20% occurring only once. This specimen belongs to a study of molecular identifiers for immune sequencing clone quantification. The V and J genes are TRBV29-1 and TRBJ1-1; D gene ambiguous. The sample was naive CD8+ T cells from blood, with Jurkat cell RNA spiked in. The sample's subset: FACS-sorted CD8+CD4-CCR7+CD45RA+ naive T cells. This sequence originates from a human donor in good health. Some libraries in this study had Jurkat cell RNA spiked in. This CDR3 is CSVGPATFLNTEAFF. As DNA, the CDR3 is TGCAGCGTTGGCCCAGCGACATTCCTGAACACTGAAGCTTTCTTT.